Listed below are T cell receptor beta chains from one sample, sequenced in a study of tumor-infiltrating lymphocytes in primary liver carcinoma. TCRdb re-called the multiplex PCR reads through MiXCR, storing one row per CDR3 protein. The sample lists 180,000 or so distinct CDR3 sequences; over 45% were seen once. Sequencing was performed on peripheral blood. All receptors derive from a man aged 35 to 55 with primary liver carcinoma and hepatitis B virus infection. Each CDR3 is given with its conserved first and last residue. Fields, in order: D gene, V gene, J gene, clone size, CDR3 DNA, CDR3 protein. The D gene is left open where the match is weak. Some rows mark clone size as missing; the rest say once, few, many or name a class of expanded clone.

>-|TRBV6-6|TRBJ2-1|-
TGTGCCAGCATGACAGACTACAATGAGCAGTTCTTC
CASMTDYNEQFF
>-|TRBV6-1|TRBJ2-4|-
TGTGCCAGCAGTTACTCAGTGCTAGCCAAAAACATTCAGCACTTC
CASSYSVLAKNIQHF
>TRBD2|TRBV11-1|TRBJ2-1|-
TGTGCCAGCAGCTTATATCAGCGGGAGGGGCTCAGCTCCTACAATGAGCAGTTCTTC
CASSLYQREGLSSYNEQFF
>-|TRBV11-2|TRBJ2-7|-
TGTGCGAGCAGCTTAAGGACGGGTACCTACGAGCAGTACTTC
CASSLRTGTYEQYF
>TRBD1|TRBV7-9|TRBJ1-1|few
TGTGCCAGCAGCTCAATCGCCCGCGGGACAGGGAGAGGGCTGAACACTGAAGCTTTCTTT
CASSSIARGTGRGLNTEAFF
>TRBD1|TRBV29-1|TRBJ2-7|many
TGCAGCGTTGAAATGGGACAGGGGACTTACGAGCAGTACTTC
CSVEMGQGTYEQYF
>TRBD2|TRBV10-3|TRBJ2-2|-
TGTGCCATCAGTGAGCCTGGACTAGCGGGAGGTTCATCCGGGGAGCTGTTGTTT
CAISEPGLAGGSSGELLF
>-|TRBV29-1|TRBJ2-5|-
TGCAGCGCCGGGCATAGGGAGACCCAGTACTTC
CSAGHRETQYF
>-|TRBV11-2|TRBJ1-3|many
TGTGCCAGCAGCAACCACCGGGAAGGAGAGAACACCATATATTTT
CASSNHREGENTIYF
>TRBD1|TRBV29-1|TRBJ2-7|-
TGCAGCGTTGCGCAGGGACAGTGGGCTTACGAGCAGTACTTC
CSVAQGQWAYEQYF
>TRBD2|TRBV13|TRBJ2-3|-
TGTGCCAGCAGTTTTGGGGGACTAGCGGGAAGGTCGCCAGATACGCAGTATTTT
CASSFGGLAGRSPDTQYF
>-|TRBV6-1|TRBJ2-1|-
TGTGCCAGCAGTGAAATTCTGACGAGGACCTTAGACAATGAGCAGTTCTTC
CASSEILTRTLDNEQFF
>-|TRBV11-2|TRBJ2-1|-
TGTGCGAGCAGCTTAGGTCTTAACTACAATGAGCAGTTCTTC
CASSLGLNYNEQFF
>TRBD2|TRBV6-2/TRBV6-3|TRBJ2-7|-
TGTGCCAGCGGTCTCACCGGGACTAGCCCCGAGCAGTACTTC
CASGLTGTSPEQYF
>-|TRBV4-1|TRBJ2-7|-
TGCGCCAGCAGCCAAGGACTAGTGGATACCTACGAGCAGTACTTC
CASSQGLVDTYEQYF
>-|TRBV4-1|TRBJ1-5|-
TGCGCCAGCAGCCAAGGTTTTAGCAATCAGGCCCAGCATTTT
CASSQGFSNQAQHF
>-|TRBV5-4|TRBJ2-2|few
TGTGCCAGCAGCTTTTTTGGGGTCACCGGGGAGCTGTTTTTT
CASSFFGVTGELFF
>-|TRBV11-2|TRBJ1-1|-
TGTGCCCGCAGCCAACCTTTTGCAGGGACCACTGAAGCTTTCTTT
CARSQPFAGTTEAFF
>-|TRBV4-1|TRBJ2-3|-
TGCGCCAGCGGCCTAGGACAGACAGATACGCAGTATTTT
CASGLGQTDTQYF
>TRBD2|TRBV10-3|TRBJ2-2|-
TGTGCCATCAGCGAGGACGGGGGGTGGACCGGGGAGCTGTTTTTT
CAISEDGGWTGELFF
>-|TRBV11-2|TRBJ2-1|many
TGTGCCAGCAGCTCCTTCAGGGGCCATGAGCAGTTCTTC
CASSSFRGHEQFF
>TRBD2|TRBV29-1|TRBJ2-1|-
TGCAGCGTTGAAGAAGCACTAGCGGGAGAAGCGCGCTCCTACAATGAGCAGTTCTTC
CSVEEALAGEARSYNEQFF
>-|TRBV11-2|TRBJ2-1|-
TGTGCCAGCAAAATAACCGACGGAGCCTACGAGCAGTTCTTT
CASKITDGAYEQFF
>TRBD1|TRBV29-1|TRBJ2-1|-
TGCAGCGCTGGGACAGGGGATAGTGAGCAGTTCTTC
CSAGTGDSEQFF
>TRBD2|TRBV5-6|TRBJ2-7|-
TGTACCAGCAACTTGGTGGCTACTAGCGGGACCTTATTCCAGCAGTACTTC
CTSNLVATSGTLFQQYF
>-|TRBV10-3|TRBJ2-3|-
TGTGCCATTGGCTCGGGCGCAGATACGCAGTATTTT
CAIGSGADTQYF
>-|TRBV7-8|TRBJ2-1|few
TGTGCCAGCAGCTTAGCGCCCAAGGACGGTAGAGAGTTCTTC
CASSLAPKDGREFF
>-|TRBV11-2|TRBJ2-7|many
TGTGCCAGCAGCTTAGGAACCTCCGGGGCCTACGAGCAGTACTTC
CASSLGTSGAYEQYF
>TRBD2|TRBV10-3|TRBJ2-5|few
TGTGCCATCGGGACCGGTGGAGCGGGACAAGAGACCCAGTACTTC
CAIGTGGAGQETQYF
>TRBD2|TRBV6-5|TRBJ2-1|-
TGTGTCAGCAGTTACTTCCCTAGCGGGATCTATGAGCAGTTCTTC
CVSSYFPSGIYEQFF
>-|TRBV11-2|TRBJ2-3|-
TGTGCCAGCTGCTTTAGAGGCAGGGGCGGAGGCACACATACGCAGTATTTT
CASCFRGRGGGTHTQYF
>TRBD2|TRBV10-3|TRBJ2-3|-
TGTGCCATCAGTGGGGGACTAGCGGGAGTGTTAGATACGCAGTATTTT
CAISGGLAGVLDTQYF
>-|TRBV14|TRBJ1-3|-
TGTGCCAGCAGCCAAGAAATCTTCTCTGGAAACACCATATATTTT
CASSQEIFSGNTIYF
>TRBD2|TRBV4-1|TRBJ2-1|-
TGCGCCAGCAGCAGAACTAGCGGGAGGGGAAGGCGAAGCAATGAGCAGTTCTTC
CASSRTSGRGRRSNEQFF
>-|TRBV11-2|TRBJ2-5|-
TGTGCCGGCGGCTTAGGAGGCAGCCAAGAGACCCAGTACTTC
CAGGLGGSQETQYF
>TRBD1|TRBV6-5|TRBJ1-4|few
TGTGCCAGCAGCCTACAGGGGGAAAAACTGTTTTTT
CASSLQGEKLFF
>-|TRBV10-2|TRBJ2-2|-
TGCGCCAGCAGAGCTCTAGAGGGAGGACCCAACTTTTTTAGGGAAGAGCTGTTTTTT
CASRALEGGPNFFREELFF
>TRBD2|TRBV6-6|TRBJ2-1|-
TGTGTCAGTGGGCGGTGGGGGGAGGGAGGGAATGAGCAGTTCTTC
CVSGRWGEGGNEQFF
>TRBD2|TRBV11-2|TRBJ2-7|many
TGTGCCAGCCGGAAGGGACTAGCGGGCTACGAGCAGTACTTC
CASRKGLAGYEQYF
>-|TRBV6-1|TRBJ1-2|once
TGTGCCAGCAGTGACTTTGAGGAGGACTATGGCCACACCTTC
CASSDFEEDYGHTF
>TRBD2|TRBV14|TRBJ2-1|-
TGTGCCAGCAGCCAAGTGCGGTCTAGCGGGAGAACCCGACAGGAGCAGTTCTTC
CASSQVRSSGRTRQEQFF